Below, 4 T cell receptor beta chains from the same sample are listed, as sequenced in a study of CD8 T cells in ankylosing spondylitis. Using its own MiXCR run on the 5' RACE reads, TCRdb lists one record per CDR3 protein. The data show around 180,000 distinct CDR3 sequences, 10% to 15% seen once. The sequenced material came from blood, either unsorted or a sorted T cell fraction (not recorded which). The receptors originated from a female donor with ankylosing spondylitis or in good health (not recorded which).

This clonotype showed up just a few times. The CDR3 loop is CASSQWDDGGGEQFF. The CDR3 coding sequence is TGCGCCAGCAGCCAATGGGACGACGGGGGAGGTGAGCAGTTCTTC. The V call is TRBV4-1, the J call TRBJ2-1, with D possibly being TRBD2 (6 bases). The CDR3 totals 15 residues. V lost 2 bases and J lost 9, with 17 bases in between. CDR1 and CDR2 from the germline V gene are MGHRA and YSYEKL.

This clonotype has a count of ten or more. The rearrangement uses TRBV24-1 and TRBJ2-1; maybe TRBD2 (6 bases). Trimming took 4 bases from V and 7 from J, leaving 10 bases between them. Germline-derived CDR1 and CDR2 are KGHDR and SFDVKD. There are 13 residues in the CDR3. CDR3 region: CATSDSGVNEQFF. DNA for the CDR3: TGTGCCACCAGTGACTCGGGAGTGAATGAGCAGTTCTTC.

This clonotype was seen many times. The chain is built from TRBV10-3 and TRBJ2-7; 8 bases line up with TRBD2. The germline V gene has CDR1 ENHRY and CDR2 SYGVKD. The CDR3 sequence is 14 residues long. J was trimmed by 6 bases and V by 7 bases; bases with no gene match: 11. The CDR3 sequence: CAINGLAGTSEQYF. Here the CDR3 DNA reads TGTGCCATCAATGGACTAGCTGGGACGAGCGAGCAGTACTTC.

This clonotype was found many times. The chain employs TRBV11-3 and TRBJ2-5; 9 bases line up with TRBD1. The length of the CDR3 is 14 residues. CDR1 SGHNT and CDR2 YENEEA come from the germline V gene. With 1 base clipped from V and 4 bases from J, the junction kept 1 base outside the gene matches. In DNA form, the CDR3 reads TGTGCCAGCAGCTTAGGACAGGGGGGAGAGACCCAGTACTTC. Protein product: CASSLGQGGETQYF.